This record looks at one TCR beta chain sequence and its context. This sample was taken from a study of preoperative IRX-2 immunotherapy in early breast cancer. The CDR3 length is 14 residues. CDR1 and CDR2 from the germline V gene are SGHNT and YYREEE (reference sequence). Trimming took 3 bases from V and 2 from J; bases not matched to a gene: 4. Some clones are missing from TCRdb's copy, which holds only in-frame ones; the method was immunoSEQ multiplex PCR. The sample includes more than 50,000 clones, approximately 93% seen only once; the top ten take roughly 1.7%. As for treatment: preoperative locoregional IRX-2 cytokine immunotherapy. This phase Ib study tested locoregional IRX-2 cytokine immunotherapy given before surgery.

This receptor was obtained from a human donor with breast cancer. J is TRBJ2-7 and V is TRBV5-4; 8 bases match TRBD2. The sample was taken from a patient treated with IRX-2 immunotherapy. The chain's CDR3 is CASSSRGGTYEQYF. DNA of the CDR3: TGTGCCAGCAGCTCTCGGGGGGGAACCTACGAGCAGTACTTC. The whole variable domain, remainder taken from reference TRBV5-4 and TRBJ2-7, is ETGVTQSPTHLIKTRGQQVTLRCSSQSGHNTVSWYQQALGQGPQFIFQYYREEENGRGNFPPRFSGLQFPNYSSELNVNALELDDSALYLCASSSRGGTYEQYFGPGTRLTVT.